This T cell receptor beta chain was sequenced during a study of blood T cell repertoires in COVID-19. Followed over time, Seattle patients had been enrolled while infection was active. Trimming stripped 4 bases from V and 1 base from J, with 7 bases between. The CDR3 spans 14 residues. Looked up from germline, CDR1 is KGHSH and CDR2 is LQKENI. TCRdb keeps only in-frame clones here, not all; method: immunoSEQ multiplex PCR. In the table there are about 44,000 clones, roughly nine tenths of which are singletons. Sequencing input: peripheral blood. This chain uses TRBV18 with TRBJ2-2, with D uncertain. The clonotype was recovered from a man aged 45-65 years with COVID-19, enrolled during active disease. The CDR3 region is CASSRDWNTGELFF. The CDR3 DNA sequence: TGTGCCAGCTCACGCGACTGGAACACCGGGGAGCTGTTTTTT.